This passage covers 10 T cell receptor beta chains from one sample sequenced in a study of blood T cell repertoires in COVID-19. TCRdb's copy holds only in-frame clones and misses some; the assay was immunoSEQ multiplex PCR. The repertoire holds over 200,000 clones, around four fifths seen once, with roughly 20% in the top ten. Sequencing was carried out using peripheral blood. Every receptor here comes from a woman aged 80 or over with active or convalescent COVID-19.

V and J are TRBV27 and TRBJ1-1; D gene ambiguous. V was cut by 5 bases and J by 4 bases, with 14 bases left in between. CDR3 length: 14 residues. Germline V lookup: CDR1 MNHEY, CDR2 SMNVEV (reference sequence). The DNA of the CDR3 is TGTGCCAGCAGTAAAGGGAGGTACGGCACTGAAGCTTTCTTT. Amino acid sequence: CASSKGRYGTEAFF.

The chain links TRBV7-2 to TRBJ2-3, with D uncertain. This CDR3 is built from 15 residues. The germline V gene encodes CDR1 SGHTA and CDR2 FQGNSA. V was shortened by 5 bases and J by 3 bases, with 15 bases between the two germline ends. As DNA, the CDR3 is TGTGCCAGCAGCCCCATGGCCCAGAAAACAGATACGCAGTATTTT. Translating it yields CASSPMAQKTDTQYF.

The V gene is TRBV30, the J gene TRBJ1-5; possible D gene TRBD1, 6 bases. Germline CDR1 and CDR2: GTSNPN and SVGIG (reference sequence). The CDR3 spans 14 residues. Trimming shortened V by 2 bases and J by 3 bases, and 11 bases separated the two germline ends. The CDR3 coding sequence is TGTGCCTGGAGTAGGGGGGGAAACAATCAGCCCCAGCATTTT. Protein: CAWSRGGNNQPQHF.

The chain couples TRBV5-6 to TRBJ2-1, with 7 bases matching TRBD2. The germline V gene has CDR1 SGHDT and CDR2 YYEEEE. Unmatched junction bases numbered 6, after V lost 3 bases and J lost 0 bases. This CDR3 spans 16 amino acids. The CDR3 region has the DNA TGTGCCAGCAGCTCTAGCGGATCGAGCTCCTACAATGAGCAGTTCTTC. This gives the protein CASSSSGSSSYNEQFF. Full variable domain (remainder filled in from reference TRBV5-6 and TRBJ2-1): DAGVTQSPTHLIKTRGQQVTLRCSPKSGHDTVSWYQQALGQGPQFIFQYYEEEERQRGNFPDRFSGHQFPNYSSELNVNALLLGDSALYLCASSSSGSSSYNEQFFGPGTRLTVL.

In this sample, this clone turned up once. One junction end does not reproduce the germline sequence, and a read error may be involved. The chain carries TRBV6-6 and TRBJ2-5; 11 bases map to TRBD2. Germline-derived CDR1 and CDR2 are MNHNY and SVGAGI (reference sequence). This CDR3 has 13 residues. CDR3 amino acids: CATLAGGGETRYF. CDR3 DNA sequence: TGTGCCACCCTAGCGGGAGGAGGGGAGACCCGGTACTTC.

The chain recombines TRBV7-2 with TRBJ1-2; D is ambiguous. Per the germline V gene, CDR1 is SGHTA and CDR2 is FQGNSA. Trimming removed 0 bases at V and 5 bases at J, with 7 bases between. This CDR3 is 13 amino acids long. CDR3 region: CASSLASRYGYTF. The CDR3 coding sequence is TGTGCCAGCAGCTTAGCCTCTAGGTATGGCTACACCTTC.

The chain couples TRBV5-6 to TRBJ2-2; D ambiguous. The CDR3 is 16 amino acids. CDR1 and CDR2 from the germline V gene are SGHDT and YYEEEE. The V end was cut by 0 bases, the J end by 3 bases, with 12 bases between. For the CDR3, the DNA is TGTGCCAGCAGCTTGGTGGGCCAGATATACACCGGGGAGCTGTTTTTT. It specifies CASSLVGQIYTGELFF. The full variable domain, completed using reference TRBV5-6 and TRBJ2-2, is DAGVTQSPTHLIKTRGQQVTLRCSPKSGHDTVSWYQQALGQGPQFIFQYYEEEERQRGNFPDRFSGHQFPNYSSELNVNALLLGDSALYLCASSLVGQIYTGELFFGEGSRLTVL.

The chain links TRBV5-1 to TRBJ1-1, with 7 bases matching TRBD1. CDR3 length equals 14 residues. The V gene end was trimmed by 4 bases and the J gene end by 2 bases; junction bases not matched to a gene: 5. Germline V CDR1 and CDR2: SGHRS, YFSETQ. The CDR3 DNA reads as TGCGCCAGCAGCCGAGGGACAGTAAACACTGAAGCTTTCTTT. It translates to CASSRGTVNTEAFF.

The chain is built from TRBV5-4 and TRBJ1-5; D gene ambiguous. The CDR3 sequence is 15 residues long. In germline, CDR1 is SGHNT, CDR2 YYREEE (reference sequence). Trimming pared 2 bases from V and 0 bases from J, leaving 9 bases between. The CDR3 DNA reads TGTGCCAGCAGCTTTGGAGGAGATAGCAATCAGCCCCAGCATTTT. Residues: CASSFGGDSNQPQHF.

V usage is TRBV7-8 and J usage is TRBJ2-1; 10 bases line up with TRBD2. Germline V gene sequence: CDR1 SGHVS, CDR2 FQNEAQ. Trimming removed 1 base from V and 3 bases from J; junction bases left unmatched: 3. The CDR3 totals 16 residues. CDR3 in DNA: TGTGCCAGCAGCTTAGTAGCGGGGGGCTACTACAATGAGCAGTTCTTC. Protein sequence: CASSLVAGGYYNEQFF. Complete variable domain (other parts from reference TRBV7-8 and TRBJ2-1): GAGVSQSPRYKVAKRGQDVALRCDPISGHVSLFWYQQALGQGPEFLTYFQNEAQLDKSGLPSDRFFAERPEGSVSTLKIQRTQQEDSAVYLCASSLVAGGYYNEQFFGPGTRLTVL.